Detailed here is one T cell receptor (beta chain). This record comes from a study of cytomegalovirus exposure and HLA in healthy donors. Across the whole study: Approximately 85 million unique TCRs from HLA-typed donors were held in an early data release.

The PCR employed 60 Vbeta primers together with 13 Jbeta primers. TCRdb's table, derived via immunoSEQ multiplex PCR, lists solely in-frame clones and lacks some. The data show about 200,000 clones, about an eighth seen once. The sequencing sample was made of PBMCs. This clonotype originated in a man aged 45 to 65 in good health and CMV-seropositive.

The CDR3 protein is CAWGDREKIEAFF. The CDR3, as DNA: TGTGCCTGGGGGGACAGGGAGAAAATTGAAGCTTTCTTT. The gene calls are TRBV30 and TRBJ1-1; TRBD1 matches 9 bases. J lost 7 bases, V lost 5 bases, and 8 bases had no gene match. The length of the CDR3 is 13 residues. Germline V gene sequence: CDR1 GTSNPN, CDR2 SVGIG (reference sequence).